These 29 T cell receptor beta chains share one sample of origin, sequenced in a study of blood T cell repertoires in COVID-19 (dated by TCRdb to about 2020). The library relied on the immunoSEQ multiplex PCR assay. The table was pulled from immuneACCESS by TCRdb, which kept in-frame rearrangements only. Such tables lose some clones; where checked, under half of the loss comes from unresolved V genes, and the rest has no known cause. This sample comprises some 140,000 clones, 79% of them detected only once. The top ten clonotypes cover approximately 3.6% of the sample. The sequenced sample was peripheral blood. The receptors stem from a man between 60 and 70 years old with acute or convalescent COVID-19.

The chain recombines TRBV18 with TRBJ1-1; D gene uncertain. Germline CDR1 and CDR2: KGHSH and LQKENI. Trimming removed 3 bases at V and 1 base at J, with 12 bases between. The CDR3 runs to 15 residues. CDR3 sequence (DNA): TGTGCCAGCTCACCTCCGGCCAGGTCGAACACTGAAGCTTTCTTT. This sequence encodes CASSPPARSNTEAFF. Variable domain in full (rest from reference TRBV18 and TRBJ1-1): NAGVMQNPRHLVRRRGQEARLRCSPMKGHSHVYWYRQLPEEGLKFMVYLQKENIIDESGMPKERFSAEFPKEGPSILRIQQVVRGDSAAYFCASSPPARSNTEAFFGQGTRLTVV.

The chain joins TRBV5-1 to TRBJ2-3, with D perhaps TRBD1 (6 bases). The germline gives CDR1 SGHRS, CDR2 YFSETQ. V was pared by 1 base and J by 6 bases, with 6 bases between. The CDR3 runs to 12 residues. This CDR3 is CASSLTGDTQYF. Here the CDR3 DNA reads TGCGCCAGCAGCTTGACAGGGGATACGCAGTATTTT. The whole variable domain, filled in from reference TRBV5-1 and TRBJ2-3, reads KAGVTQTPRYLIKTRGQQVTLSCSPISGHRSVSWYQQTPGQGLQFLFEYFSETQRNKGNFPGRFSGRQFSNSRSEMNVSTLELGDSALYLCASSLTGDTQYFGPGTRLTVL.

The CDR3 reads CASSLLLTGTEAFF. DNA of the CDR3: TGTGCCAGCAGTTTACTCCTAACCGGGACAGAAGCTTTCTTT. The rearrangement uses TRBV28 and TRBJ1-1; TRBD1 is a possible D gene (6 bases). Trimming removed 2 bases from V and 8 bases from J, with 15 bases in between. This CDR3 is built from 14 residues. Germline V gene lookup returns CDR1 MDHEN and CDR2 SYDVKM.

Concerning this clone: Other DNA sequences from this sample encode an identical CDR3 as well. V is TRBV12-3 or TRBV12-4 and J is TRBJ1-5, with TRBD1 matching 9 bases. The junction had 1 base not matched to a gene; V was cut back by 6 bases and J by 4 bases. This CDR3 spans 13 amino acids. CDR3 protein: CASRGTGNQPQHF. Written as DNA, the CDR3 is TGTGCCAGCAGAGGGACAGGGAATCAGCCCCAGCATTTT.

V usage is TRBV12-2 and J usage is TRBJ1-1. TRBV12-2 is designated a pseudogene. CDR3 length: 17 residues. CDR3 in DNA: TGTGCAAGTCGCTGTGTCTCTACTAGGACCCAGAACACTGAAGCTTTCTTT. It codes for CASRCVSTRTQNTEAFF.

This clone was recorded a few times. In DNA, the CDR3 is TGTGCCAGCAGCCAAGACCGCTATAGGGGTTCACCCCTCCACTTT. Protein: CASSQDRYRGSPLHF. The rearrangement links TRBV3-1 (or the pseudogene TRBV3-2) to TRBJ1-6, with a tentative D call TRBD1 (5 bases). Per germline, CDR1 LGHDT and CDR2 YNNKEL (reference sequence). This CDR3 contains 15 residues. Trimming shortened V by 0 bases and J by 9 bases, and 12 bases separated the two germline ends.

V is TRBV28 and J is TRBJ1-5; 9 bases agree with TRBD1. The CDR3 loop spans 15 amino acids. The ends lost 6 bases at V and 3 bases at J; junction bases unmatched: 6. The germline gives CDR1 MDHEN, CDR2 SYDVKM. In nucleotides, the CDR3 is TGTGCCAGCAGAACACAGGGGGCTCCCAATCAGCCCCAGCATTTT. It encodes CASRTQGAPNQPQHF.

The J gene is TRBJ2-5, the V gene TRBV4-2; 13 positions agree with TRBD2. The length of the CDR3 is 18 residues. V lost 4 bases, J lost 4 bases, and 12 bases stayed unmatched. From germline, CDR1 is LGHNA and CDR2 YNFKEQ. CDR3 DNA sequence: TGTGCCAGCAGCCCAGGGACTAGCGGGACTACAACCGCAGAGACCCAGTACTTC. It translates to CASSPGTSGTTTAETQYF.

The chain is built from TRBV3-1 (or the pseudogene TRBV3-2) and TRBJ2-2; D not resolved. The V and J ends lost 1 base and 2 bases respectively, with 8 bases between them. CDR3 length: 15 residues. Germline-derived CDR1 and CDR2 are LGHDT and YNNKEL (reference sequence). Written as DNA, the CDR3 is TGTGCCAGCAGCCAAGCCCCCATTAACACCGGGGAGCTGTTTTTT. It translates to CASSQAPINTGELFF.

This sequence joins TRBV7-9 and TRBJ2-7; tentatively, D is TRBD1 (5 bases). V shed 5 bases and J shed 7 bases, with 18 bases lying between them. From germline, CDR1 is SEHNR and CDR2 FQNEAQ (reference sequence). CDR3 length equals 14 residues. CDR3 sequence reads: CASSVGQGVREQYF. CDR3 sequence (DNA): TGTGCCAGCAGCGTAGGACAAGGGGTAAGGGAGCAGTACTTC. Complete variable domain (other parts from reference TRBV7-9 and TRBJ2-7): DTGVSQNPRHKITKRGQNVTFRCDPISEHNRLYWYRQTLGQGPEFLTYFQNEAQLEKSRLLSDRFSAERPKGSFSTLEIQRTEQGDSAMYLCASSVGQGVREQYFGPGTRLTVT.

The chain combines TRBV28 with TRBJ2-1, with 8 bases fitting TRBD2. The CDR3 runs 16 residues. With 5 bases clipped from V and 4 bases from J, the junction kept 10 bases outside the gene matches. Germline assignment: CDR1 MDHEN and CDR2 SYDVKM. CDR3 loop: CASSIPPAGVYNEQFF. CDR3 nucleotide sequence: TGTGCCAGCAGTATCCCCCCAGCGGGAGTTTACAATGAGCAGTTCTTC.

This clone was seen only once. The V and J genes are TRBV4-3 and TRBJ2-7; TRBD1 aligns across 9 bases. CDR1 is LGHNA, CDR2 YSLEER, per germline. The CDR3 totals 13 residues. V shed 4 bases, J shed 5 bases, and the junction held 3 bases outside the gene matches. The DNA of the CDR3 is TGCGCCAGCAGCCTCAGACAGGGGGACGAGCAGTACTTC. As protein: CASSLRQGDEQYF.

The chain combines TRBV2 with TRBJ1-3, with unresolved D. The CDR3 loop spans 15 amino acids. From germline, CDR1 is SNHLY and CDR2 FYNNEI. Trimming left V 4 bases short and J 2 bases short, with 12 bases between. CDR3 region: CASSVGGVAGNTIYF. DNA for the CDR3: TGTGCCAGCAGTGTAGGCGGGGTGGCTGGAAACACCATATATTTT.

The chain joins TRBV7-8 to TRBJ1-5; 7 bases are shared with TRBD1. Looked up from germline, CDR1 is SGHVS and CDR2 is FQNEAQ. V shed 4 bases and J 7 bases; nucleotides not matched to a gene: 4. This CDR3 has 13 residues. In DNA form, the CDR3 reads TGTGCCAGCAGCTCACAGGGGCGGCAGCCCCAGCATTTT. Its protein is CASSSQGRQPQHF.

This chain connects TRBV7-9 to TRBJ2-5, with 10 bases matching TRBD2. Germline CDR1 is SEHNR and CDR2 is FQNEAQ (reference sequence). The V and J ends lost 5 bases and 1 base, in that order; junction bases with no gene match: 1. This CDR3 has 14 residues. This chain's CDR3 is CASSRTSGQETQYF. The CDR3 DNA follows: TGTGCCAGCAGCCGGACTAGCGGCCAAGAGACCCAGTACTTC.

The chain links TRBV4-2 to TRBJ2-1, with TRBD2 identical over 13 bases. This CDR3 spans 17 amino acids. The germline gives CDR1 LGHNA, CDR2 YNFKEQ. J gave up 5 bases and V 1 base, and 5 bases lay outside the gene matches. DNA for the CDR3: TGTGCCAGCAGCCAAGTAACTAGCGGGAGGGCGGACAATGAGCAGTTCTTC. Amino acids: CASSQVTSGRADNEQFF.

J is TRBJ1-1 and V is TRBV2; perhaps TRBD1 as D (5 bases). Deletions cut 7 bases from V and 1 base from J, with 16 bases between. The length of the CDR3 is 15 residues. CDR1 and CDR2 (germline): SNHLY, FYNNEI. For the CDR3, the DNA is TGTGCCAGCAATAGTGAAGCAGGGTCGAACACTGAAGCTTTCTTT. Translated, it gives CASNSEAGSNTEAFF.

V usage is TRBV28 and J usage is TRBJ1-3; 10 bases line up with TRBD1. The trim removed 4 bases at V and 8 bases at J, leaving 5 bases unmatched. This CDR3 is built from 14 residues. Germline CDR1 is MDHEN and CDR2 is SYDVKM. This chain's CDR3 is CASSSGQGLHTIYF. The DNA of the CDR3 is TGTGCCAGCAGTTCGGGACAGGGGTTACACACCATATATTTT.

Written as DNA, the CDR3 is TGTGCCAGCAGCACTACAATGGGGCGGCGGACCGGGGAGCTGTTTTTT. The encoded protein is CASSTTMGRRTGELFF. The rearrangement uses TRBV3-1 (or the pseudogene TRBV3-2) and TRBJ2-2, with D possibly TRBD1 on 5 matching bases. V was clipped by 5 bases and J by 5 bases, with 18 bases between them. The CDR3 extends over 16 amino acids. In germline, CDR1 is LGHDT, CDR2 YNNKEL (reference sequence).

This clone was counted only a few times. The V call is TRBV28, the J call TRBJ1-1; D is uncertain. This CDR3 region has 14 residues. Germline values: CDR1 MDHEN, CDR2 SYDVKM. V dropped 8 bases and J dropped 1 base, with 14 bases sitting between them. The CDR3: CASSSTWRNTEAFF. DNA for the CDR3: TGTGCCAGCTCTTCCACTTGGAGGAACACTGAAGCTTTCTTT.

The gene calls are TRBV25-1 and TRBJ1-2, with a weak D call TRBD1 (5 bases). Germline V CDR1 and CDR2: MGHDK, SYGVNS. CDR3 length: 13 amino acids. Trimming left V 6 bases short and J 2 bases short, with 10 bases between. CDR3 amino acids: CASSTGINYGYTF. In DNA, the CDR3 is TGTGCCAGCAGCACAGGAATCAACTATGGCTACACCTTC.

This clone has just one count. This chain links TRBV6-5 with TRBJ2-3; D is ambiguous. Between the trimmed V and J ends, which lost 7 bases and 3 bases, there was a span of 11 bases. The length of the CDR3 is 13 residues. Germline V gene data show CDR1 as MNHEY and CDR2 as SVGAGI. Written as DNA, the CDR3 is TGTGCCAGCATATTAAGCAGGACAGATACGCAGTATTTT. This encodes CASILSRTDTQYF.

The chain links TRBV9 to TRBJ1-1; D is uncertain. CDR3 length: 13 residues. V was cut by 2 bases and J by 3 bases, with 8 bases left in between. Germline CDR1 is SGDLS and CDR2 is YYNGEE. The chain's CDR3 is CASSVGDDTEAFF. As DNA, the CDR3 is TGTGCCAGCAGCGTCGGGGATGACACTGAAGCTTTCTTT.

This chain joins TRBV19 and TRBJ1-2; tentative D call: TRBD1 (6 bases). The CDR3 spans 14 residues. The V gene's germline CDR1 is LNHDA and CDR2 SQIVND (reference sequence). Trimming took off 5 bases at V and 5 bases at J, with 15 bases between the two ends. CDR3 in amino acids: CASSASRTDYGYTF. The DNA of the CDR3 is TGTGCCAGTAGTGCCTCCCGGACAGATTATGGCTACACCTTC.

The V gene is TRBV3-1 (or the pseudogene TRBV3-2), the J gene TRBJ2-2; no reliable D call. V gave up 1 base and J gave up 2 bases, with 8 bases separating them. The CDR3 has 15 amino acids. Per the germline V gene, CDR1 is LGHDT and CDR2 is YNNKEL (reference sequence). The CDR3 here is CASSQAGSNTGELFF. In DNA, the CDR3 is TGTGCCAGCAGCCAAGCCGGGTCCAACACCGGGGAGCTGTTTTTT.

This sequence joins TRBV24-1 and TRBJ2-2; D call uncertain. The CDR3 extends over 12 amino acids. The germline V gene encodes CDR1 KGHDR and CDR2 SFDVKD. V lost 3 bases, J lost 6 bases, and 4 bases lay in between. The CDR3 region is CATSDGPGELFF. The DNA of the CDR3 is TGTGCCACCAGTGATGGGCCCGGGGAGCTGTTTTTT.

V is TRBV2 and J is TRBJ1-5; 7 positions agree with TRBD1. This CDR3 comprises 14 residues. V shed 6 bases and J 5 bases; nucleotides not matched to a gene: 7. Germline-derived CDR1 and CDR2 are SNHLY and FYNNEI. The CDR3 loop is CASRVPGQYQPQHF. The CDR3, as DNA: TGTGCCAGCAGGGTCCCGGGACAGTATCAGCCCCAGCATTTT.

The chain carries TRBV14 and TRBJ1-2; tentative D call: TRBD1 (5 bases). The CDR3 spans 14 residues. The germline V and J ends were trimmed by 1 base and 7 bases, with 13 bases remaining between them. The germline gives CDR1 SGHDN, CDR2 FVKESK. The CDR3 loop reads CASSQGTPYGGYTF. DNA for the CDR3: TGTGCCAGCAGCCAAGGGACACCTTATGGTGGCTACACCTTC.

The gene calls are TRBV7-2 and TRBJ2-1; the D gene is possibly TRBD2 (5 bases). The germline V gene has CDR1 SGHTA and CDR2 FQGNSA. V lost 1 base and J lost 7, with 5 bases in between. The CDR3 is 12 amino acids. CDR3 sequence reads: CASSLERNEQFF. The CDR3 DNA reads as TGTGCCAGCAGCTTAGAGCGGAATGAGCAGTTCTTC. Using reference TRBV7-2 and TRBJ2-1 for the parts outside the CDR3, the full variable domain is GAGVSQSPSNKVTEKGKDVELRCDPISGHTALYWYRQSLGQGLEFLIYFQGNSAPDKSGLPSDRFSAERTGGSVSTLTIQRTQQEDSAVYLCASSLERNEQFFGPGTRLTVL.